What follows are 29 T cell receptor beta chains derived from one specimen sequenced in a study of cytomegalovirus exposure and HLA in healthy donors. The PCR employed 60 Vbeta primers together with 13 Jbeta primers. Sequenced by immunoSEQ multiplex PCR; TCRdb stores in-frame clones only, minus some. This table has 90,000 to 140,000 clones, 80% to 85% appearing once. Sequencing was performed on PBMCs. Receptor source: a man under 40 in good health and CMV-seropositive.

The rearrangement joins TRBV27 to TRBJ1-1, with D unresolved. Germline V gene sequence: CDR1 MNHEY, CDR2 SMNVEV (reference sequence). With 5 bases removed from V and 0 bases from J, the gap between germline ends came to 16 bases. This CDR3 region has 16 residues. CDR3 coding DNA: TGTGCCAGCAGTCCCCTTTTGGTAGCCATGAACACTGAAGCTTTCTTT. Translating gives CASSPLLVAMNTEAFF.

This chain connects TRBV4-1 to TRBJ2-5; 7 nucleotides line up with TRBD1. V lost 4 bases to trimming and J lost 5 bases; unmatched junction nucleotides: 7. Germline-derived CDR1 and CDR2 are MGHRA and YSYEKL. The CDR3 totals 14 residues. CDR3 region: CASSPTGLDETQYF. The CDR3 DNA is TGCGCCAGCAGCCCGACAGGGTTGGACGAGACCCAGTACTTC.

This chain uses TRBV7-8 with TRBJ1-5; TRBD1 agrees at 10 bases. J lost 7 bases, V lost 3 bases, and 3 bases had no gene match. The CDR3 is 14 amino acids. The germline V gene has CDR1 SGHVS and CDR2 FQNEAQ. CDR3 in DNA: TGTGCCAGCAGCTTCGACAGGGGGCGGCAGCCCCAGCATTTT. Encoded protein: CASSFDRGRQPQHF.

This clone has only a few counts. The V and J genes are TRBV19 and TRBJ1-2; possibly TRBD1 for D (5 bases). Trimming removed 3 bases from V and 7 bases from J, with 15 bases in between. Germline V gene sequence: CDR1 LNHDA, CDR2 SQIVND (reference sequence). The CDR3 is 14 residues long. The CDR3 sequence is CASSIIQGSSGYTF. CDR3 nucleotide sequence: TGTGCCAGTAGTATTATCCAGGGCTCGAGTGGCTACACCTTC.

CDR3 sequence: CASSWGGRFGETQYF. The CDR3 DNA follows: TGTGCCAGCAGTTGGGGCGGCAGATTTGGGGAGACCCAGTACTTC. J is TRBJ2-5 and V is TRBV6-6; D might be TRBD1 (5 bases). CDR3 size: 15 residues. The V gene lost 4 bases and the J gene lost 5 bases, with 17 bases spanning the gap. Germline assignment: CDR1 MNHNY and CDR2 SVGAGI (reference sequence).

The table lists this clone with a few counts. The junction departs from germline at one end; a sequencing error may be responsible. The chain recombines TRBV7-7 with TRBJ2-5; D might be TRBD2 (7 bases). Germline assignment: CDR1 SSHAT and CDR2 FNYEAQ (reference sequence). The CDR3 is made up of 14 amino acids. CDR3 protein: CASSFRGAGETQYF. Written as DNA, the CDR3 is TGTGCTAGCAGCTTTCGGGGGGCTGGAGAGACCCAGTACTTC.

As to this clone: Germline is not matched at one junction end, which may reflect a read error. Other nucleotide sequences from this sample produce the same CDR3. The J gene is TRBJ2-3, the V gene TRBV6-1; tentative D call: TRBD2 (5 bases). The CDR3 sequence is 15 residues long. CDR1 and CDR2 from the germline V gene are MNHNS and SASEGT. The CDR3 protein is CASSASRASTDTQYF. The CDR3 DNA reads TGTGCCAGCAGTGCAAGTAGAGCTAGCACCGATACGCAGTATTTT.

The CDR3 DNA follows: TGTGCCAGCAGTTTAATGGCTAGCGGGGGCCCCTCCTACAATGAGCAGTTCTTC. This encodes CASSLMASGGPSYNEQFF. The chain uses TRBV28 and TRBJ2-1; 10 positions match TRBD2. Trimming cost V 2 bases and J 0 bases; bases outside gene matches: 7. This CDR3 comprises 18 residues. Germline CDR1 reads MDHEN; CDR2 reads SYDVKM.

J is TRBJ2-7 and V is TRBV5-1; 8 positions match TRBD2. CDR3 size: 15 residues. Germline V CDR1 and CDR2: SGHRS, YFSETQ. The V segment lost 0 bases and the J segment 5 bases; nucleotides outside the gene matches: 7. CDR3 residues: CASSLGRGGKNEQYF. The CDR3 DNA reads TGCGCCAGCAGCTTGGGTCGGGGGGGGAAGAACGAGCAGTACTTC.

The V gene is TRBV4-1, the J gene TRBJ2-1; D remains ambiguous. Germline V gives CDR1 MGHRA, CDR2 YSYEKL. The CDR3 is made up of 12 amino acids. The V end lost 0 bases, the J end lost 11 bases, and 8 bases lay between the germline ends. The CDR3, as DNA: TGCGCCAGCAGCCAAGATTCAGGTCAGCAGTTCTTC. It yields the protein CASSQDSGQQFF.

This clone came up once. V is TRBV2 and J is TRBJ1-2, with 9 bases matching TRBD1. Germline V gene lookup returns CDR1 SNHLY and CDR2 FYNNEI. Germline trimming cut 6 bases from V and 7 bases from J; bases unmatched to any gene: 9. The CDR3 runs to 14 residues. The CDR3 nucleotides read TGTGCCAGCAGGGGGACAGGGTCAGGAGGTGGCTACACCTTC. This translates into CASRGTGSGGGYTF. The entire variable domain, with the rest obtained from reference TRBV2 and TRBJ1-2, is as follows: EPEVTQTPSHQVTQMGQEVILRCVPISNHLYFYWYRQILGQKVEFLVSFYNNEISEKSEIFDDQFSVERPDGSNFTLKIRSTKLEDSAMYFCASRGTGSGGGYTFGSGTRLTVV.

This clone is medium-sized in the sample. The V gene is TRBV4-1, the J gene TRBJ1-4; possible D gene TRBD1, 5 bases. The CDR3 runs to 16 residues. V lost 0 bases to trimming and J lost 8 bases, with 16 bases between them. Germline CDR1 and CDR2: MGHRA and YSYEKL. In DNA, the CDR3 is TGCGCCAGCAGCCAAGAACTGGAGGGGTTGGGCGAAAAACTGTTTTTT. This translates into CASSQELEGLGEKLFF.

The chain employs TRBV4-1 and TRBJ2-4, with 9 bases aligning to TRBD1. The junction had 13 bases not matched to a gene; V was cut back by 1 base and J by 0 bases. Germline V gives CDR1 MGHRA, CDR2 YSYEKL. The CDR3 has 20 amino acids. CDR3 amino acids: CASSQGPGTGYRIAKNIQYF. The CDR3, as DNA: TGCGCCAGCAGCCAAGGTCCCGGGACAGGGTATAGAATAGCCAAAAACATTCAGTACTTC.

The chain carries TRBV28 and TRBJ1-4; TRBD1 is a possible D gene (5 bases). Germline V gene data show CDR1 as MDHEN and CDR2 as SYDVKM. V lost 6 bases to trimming and J lost 8 bases, with 13 bases between them. This CDR3 is built from 13 residues. CDR3 sequence: CASRIVTAEKLFF. The CDR3 DNA reads as TGTGCCAGCAGGATCGTGACAGCGGAAAAACTGTTTTTT.

This clone was counted only a few times. V usage is TRBV14 and J usage is TRBJ1-4, with 7 bases lining up with TRBD1. Germline-derived CDR1 and CDR2 are SGHDN and FVKESK. V trimming: 5 bases; J trimming: 11 bases; junction bases outside the gene matches: 8. The CDR3 runs to 13 residues. The chain's CDR3 is CASSVQGVGKLFF. The CDR3, as DNA: TGTGCCAGCAGCGTCCAGGGGGTTGGGAAACTGTTTTTT.

The V call is TRBV7-9, the J call TRBJ2-3; TRBD2 is a possible D gene (6 bases). The CDR3 sequence is 16 residues long. Trimming removed 5 bases from V and 4 bases from J, with 19 bases in between. The V gene's germline CDR1 is SEHNR and CDR2 FQNEAQ (reference sequence). Here the CDR3 reads CASSPQAGTPSDTQYF. The DNA of the CDR3 is TGTGCCAGCAGCCCTCAAGCCGGGACTCCCTCAGATACGCAGTATTTT.

The J gene is TRBJ2-2, the V gene TRBV5-1; D is perhaps TRBD1 (5 bases). CDR3 size: 14 residues. V lost 4 bases, J lost 4 bases, and 11 bases lay in between. Germline V gene lookup returns CDR1 SGHRS and CDR2 YFSETQ. CDR3: CASSEQATTGELFF. Written as DNA, the CDR3 is TGCGCCAGCAGCGAACAGGCTACCACCGGGGAGCTGTTTTTT. Complete variable domain (other parts from reference TRBV5-1 and TRBJ2-2): KAGVTQTPRYLIKTRGQQVTLSCSPISGHRSVSWYQQTPGQGLQFLFEYFSETQRNKGNFPGRFSGRQFSNSRSEMNVSTLELGDSALYLCASSEQATTGELFFGEGSRLTVL.

The chain links TRBV7-9 to TRBJ1-5, with a weak D call TRBD1 (5 bases). From germline, CDR1 is SEHNR and CDR2 FQNEAQ (reference sequence). CDR3 size: 13 residues. Trimming took 8 bases from V and 0 from J, leaving 8 bases between them. CDR3 DNA: TGTGCCAGCTCCAGGGATAGCAATCAGCCCCAGCATTTT. The encoded protein is CASSRDSNQPQHF.

This chain uses TRBV5-5 with TRBJ1-6; the match to TRBD1 covers 8 bases. The CDR3 has 15 amino acids. V lost 4 bases to trimming and J lost 8 bases; unmatched junction nucleotides: 8. The germline CDR1 and CDR2 sequences are SGHKS and YYEKEE (reference sequence). The CDR3 sequence: CASSLPGGGYSPLHF. The CDR3, as DNA: TGTGCCAGCAGCCTACCAGGGGGCGGTTATTCACCCCTCCACTTT.

This chain connects TRBV25-1 to TRBJ2-7, with 8 bases lining up with TRBD1. The CDR3 extends over 15 amino acids. The V segment lost 1 base and the J segment 0 bases; nucleotides outside the gene matches: 2. Germline V gene sequence: CDR1 MGHDK, CDR2 SYGVNS. The CDR3 DNA reads TGTGCCAGCAGTGAATCGGGGACAGGCTCCTACGAGCAGTACTTC. Residues: CASSESGTGSYEQYF.

This chain connects TRBV10-3 to TRBJ1-1; D is perhaps TRBD1 (5 bases). Germline-derived CDR1 and CDR2 are ENHRY and SYGVKD. This CDR3 region has 13 residues. The ends were cut back, 11 bases at V and 4 bases at J, with 17 bases in the middle. CDR3 in DNA: TGTGCCGCCCGGGACGGGGGGACCACTGAAGCTTTCTTT. This translates into CAARDGGTTEAFF.

The chain is built from TRBV4-2 and TRBJ2-5, with 7 positions matching TRBD1. Germline V gives CDR1 LGHNA, CDR2 YNFKEQ. There are 15 residues in the CDR3. Unmatched junction bases numbered 4, after V lost 2 bases and J lost 1 base. This CDR3 reads CASSQLTGSQETQYF. The CDR3 DNA follows: TGTGCCAGCAGCCAATTGACAGGGTCCCAAGAGACCCAGTACTTC.

The chain carries TRBV7-3 and TRBJ1-6, with unresolved D. This CDR3 is built from 13 residues. CDR1 SGHTA and CDR2 FQGTGA come from the germline V gene. V lost 3 bases and J lost 9, with 9 bases in between. CDR3: CASSFRDTSPLHF. In DNA, the CDR3 is TGTGCCAGCAGCTTCCGGGATACTTCACCCCTCCACTTT.

The chain combines TRBV4-3 with TRBJ2-7; D is possibly TRBD1 (6 bases). CDR3 length: 13 residues. Looked up from germline, CDR1 is LGHNA and CDR2 is YSLEER. Trimming cost V 4 bases and J 1 base, with 8 bases left between them. The DNA of the CDR3 is TGCGCCAGCAGCCGGGACATTTCCTACGAGCAGTACTTC. Amino acid sequence: CASSRDISYEQYF.

The chain uses TRBV29-1 and TRBJ2-1; 12 bases match TRBD2. J was trimmed by 7 bases and V by 4 bases; bases with no gene match: 8. CDR3 length equals 15 residues. CDR1 is SQVTM and CDR2 is ANQGSEA in the germline V gene. The DNA of the CDR3 is TGCAGCGTTGCCCTAAGACTAGCGGGGGATAATGAGCAGTTCTTC. This codes for CSVALRLAGDNEQFF.

The chain combines TRBV27 with TRBJ1-5; D may be TRBD1 (6 bases). Trimming cost V 5 bases and J 9 bases, with 17 bases left between them. The CDR3 loop spans 14 amino acids. The germline gives CDR1 MNHEY, CDR2 SMNVEV (reference sequence). CDR3 in DNA: TGTGCCAGCAGTCCGGACAGTTCAATCAGGCCCCAGCATTTT. Amino acids: CASSPDSSIRPQHF.

The V and J genes are TRBV9 and TRBJ2-3; D might be TRBD2 (6 bases). Germline assignment: CDR1 SGDLS and CDR2 YYNGEE. The CDR3 consists of 13 residues. V was pared by 4 bases and J by 4 bases, with 10 bases between. The CDR3 nucleotides read TGTGCCAGCAGCCACGGGGGTCCAGATACGCAGTATTTT. Protein sequence: CASSHGGPDTQYF.

This clone was counted only a few times. V and J are TRBV7-2 and TRBJ2-7, with TRBD2 matching over 12 bases. Germline trimming cut 5 bases from V and 3 bases from J; bases unmatched to any gene: 8. The CDR3 length is 16 residues. Germline CDR1 and CDR2: SGHTA and FQGNSA. CDR3 sequence reads: CASSTRLAGAHYEQYF. The CDR3 DNA sequence: TGTGCCAGCAGCACTCGACTAGCGGGGGCCCACTACGAGCAGTACTTC.

This chain uses TRBV28 with TRBJ2-3; 7 bases are a match to TRBD2. The V gene end was trimmed by 6 bases and the J gene end by 0 bases; junction bases not matched to a gene: 6. The CDR3 is made up of 15 amino acids. Germline V CDR1 and CDR2: MDHEN, SYDVKM. The CDR3, as DNA: TGTGCCAGCAGCCTCGGGGGGTCTAGCACAGATACGCAGTATTTT. Protein product: CASSLGGSSTDTQYF. Looking up the rest from reference TRBV28 and TRBJ2-3 gives the full variable domain: DVKVTQSSRYLVKRTGEKVFLECVQDMDHENMFWYRQDPGLGLRLIYFSYDVKMKEKGDIPEGYSVSREKKERFSLILESASTNQTSMYLCASSLGGSSTDTQYFGPGTRLTVL.